Listed below are T cell receptor beta chains from one sample, sequenced in a study of shared clonotypes between healthy human individuals. Using immunoSEQ multiplex PCR, the repertoire was profiled, and TCRdb retains in-frame clones only, with some absent. This table has more than 2,000,000 clones, approximately 94% appearing once. The specimen sequenced was naive CD4+ T cells sorted from blood. These receptors were collected from a man aged 18 to 30 in good health. The CDR3 runs from the conserved cysteine through the conserved F or W. The D gene is left open where the match is weak. For some rows the clone size is stated as once, few or many, or as a class when expanded; others skip it.

abundance	d_gene	v_gene	j_gene	CDR3aa	CDR3nt
NA	NA	TRBV19	TRBJ1-4	CASSPIRGSNEKLFF	TGTGCCAGTAGTCCGATCCGGGGCTCTAATGAAAAACTGTTTTTT
NA	NA	TRBV5-1	TRBJ2-1	CASSPNPSLNNEQFF	TGCGCCAGCAGCCCCAACCCTTCGCTAAACAATGAGCAGTTCTTC
few	NA	TRBV6-5	TRBJ2-2	CASSYFGELFF	TGTGCCAGCAGTTATTTCGGGGAGCTGTTTTTT
NA	TRBD2	TRBV4-2	TRBJ2-2	CASSQDTGLAGNTGELFF	TGTGCCAGCAGCCAAGATACCGGCCTAGCGGGGAACACCGGGGAGCTGTTTTTT
NA	NA	TRBV5-1	TRBJ2-3	CASSPGPGADTQYF	TGCGCCAGCAGTCCGGGACCGGGGGCGGATACGCAGTATTTT
NA	TRBD1	TRBV19	TRBJ2-6	CASSTTGAGANVLTF	TGTGCCAGTAGTACCACAGGGGCTGGGGCCAACGTCCTGACTTTC
NA	NA	TRBV7-2	TRBJ2-3	CASSLQRGLRTDTQYF	TGTGCCAGCAGCTTACAACGAGGGCTGAGGACAGATACGCAGTATTTT
NA	TRBD1	TRBV6-5	TRBJ1-2	CASSPGQGGGYTF	TGTGCCAGCAGCCCCGGGCAGGGGGGCGGCTACACCTTC
NA	TRBD2	TRBV10-3	TRBJ2-2	CAISSAGVSTGELFF	TGTGCCATCAGCTCAGCGGGAGTGTCGACCGGGGAGCTGTTTTTT
NA	TRBD2	TRBV9	TRBJ2-3	CASSVGGSGGATDTQYF	TGTGCCAGCAGCGTAGGTGGTAGCGGGGGGGCTACAGATACGCAGTATTTT
NA	NA	TRBV11-2	TRBJ2-5	CASSLRGRETQYF	TGTGCCAGCAGCTTAAGGGGCCGAGAGACCCAGTACTTC
NA	NA	TRBV5-1	TRBJ2-5	CASSLDGVPETQYF	TGCGCCAGCAGCTTGGACGGGGTCCCAGAGACCCAGTACTTC
NA	NA	TRBV10-3	TRBJ1-2	CAISELQVRYGYTF	TGTGCCATCAGTGAGTTGCAGGTTAGGTATGGCTACACCTTC
NA	NA	TRBV19	TRBJ1-1	CASSHLGTGNTEAFF	TGTGCCAGTAGTCACCTTGGGACCGGGAACACTGAAGCTTTCTTT
NA	NA	TRBV7-2	TRBJ2-1	CASSLAVGPGEQFF	TGTGCCAGCAGCTTAGCGGTCGGACCTGGCGAGCAGTTCTTC
NA	NA	TRBV10-3	TRBJ2-7	CAISEPLGNSGSYEQYF	TGTGCCATCAGTGAGCCACTCGGGAACTCCGGCTCCTACGAGCAGTACTTC
few	NA	TRBV15	TRBJ1-5	CATSRDRDNRLPQHF	TGTGCCACCAGCAGAGACCGGGACAATAGATTGCCCCAGCATTTT
NA	TRBD2	TRBV10-3	TRBJ2-3	CAISEGEAGRTDTQYF	TGTGCCATCAGTGAAGGGGAAGCGGGGCGCACAGATACGCAGTATTTT
NA	NA	TRBV18	TRBJ1-1	CASSPDKSTEAFF	TGTGCCAGCTCACCGGACAAATCAACTGAAGCTTTCTTT
NA	NA	TRBV10-3	TRBJ1-1	CAIKDEHEAFF	TGTGCCATCAAGGATGAGCATGAAGCTTTCTTT
NA	NA	TRBV5-1	TRBJ2-1	CASSLVELAPRNEQFF	TGCGCCAGCAGCTTGGTAGAACTAGCTCCTCGCAATGAGCAGTTCTTC
NA	NA	TRBV5-1	TRBJ1-1	CASSPGQNTEAFF	TGCGCCAGCAGCCCAGGACAGAACACTGAAGCTTTCTTT
NA	TRBD1	TRBV2	TRBJ1-5	CASRDGQGKSYSNQPQHF	TGTGCCAGCAGGGATGGACAGGGTAAAAGTTATTCCAATCAGCCCCAGCATTTT
NA	TRBD1	TRBV29-1	TRBJ2-3	CSSKGGTGGADTQYF	TGCAGCTCCAAGGGAGGGACAGGGGGCGCAGATACGCAGTATTTT
NA	TRBD2	TRBV9	TRBJ2-5	CASSVGGSGPQETQYF	TGTGCCAGCAGCGTAGGAGGTAGCGGGCCCCAAGAGACCCAGTACTTC
NA	NA	TRBV2	TRBJ1-2	CASSEILGVLGYTF	TGTGCCAGCAGTGAAATTTTAGGGGTACTGGGCTACACCTTC
NA	NA	TRBV5-1	TRBJ2-4	CASSLDSPKGNIQYF	TGCGCCAGCAGCTTGGACTCGCCTAAGGGGAACATTCAGTACTTC
NA	NA	TRBV5-1	TRBJ2-3	CASTSGGPTDTQYF	TGCGCCAGCACGTCTGGGGGGCCCACAGATACGCAGTATTTT
NA	NA	TRBV5-6	TRBJ2-2	CASSSWTVTGELFF	TGTGCCAGCAGCTCTTGGACGGTTACCGGGGAGCTGTTTTTT
NA	NA	TRBV2	TRBJ1-3	CASSTVTSGNTIYF	TGTGCCAGCAGCACAGTGACCTCTGGAAACACCATATATTTT
once	NA	TRBV18	TRBJ2-5	CASSPKRTAWETQYF	TGTGCCAGCTCACCAAAGAGGACCGCCTGGGAGACCCAGTACTTC
NA	NA	TRBV5-1	TRBJ2-1	CASSVDRSSYNEQFF	TGCGCCAGCAGCGTGGACCGGAGCTCCTACAATGAGCAGTTCTTC
NA	TRBD2	TRBV18	TRBJ2-3	CASSPRLAGGFNTDTQYF	TGTGCCAGCTCACCTAGACTAGCGGGAGGGTTCAACACAGATACGCAGTATTTT
once	NA	TRBV6-1	TRBJ2-2	CASSTLSTSTGELFF	TGTGCCAGCAGTACCCTTTCAACCTCCACCGGGGAGCTGTTTTTT
NA	NA	TRBV6-6	TRBJ1-6	CASSAGDSPLHF	TGTGCCAGCAGTGCCGGGGATTCACCCCTCCACTTT
NA	TRBD2	TRBV28	TRBJ2-7	CASSLEAGTSGRPHF	TGTGCCAGCAGTTTAGAGGCGGGGACTAGCGGGAGGCCCCACTTC
NA	NA	TRBV11-2	TRBJ2-4	CASSLESSYGNIQYF	TGTGCCAGCAGCTTAGAATCGAGTTACGGGAACATTCAGTACTTC
once	NA	TRBV2	TRBJ1-6	CASSENLPHNSPLHF	TGTGCCAGCAGTGAAAACCTTCCTCATAATTCACCCCTCCACTTT
NA	TRBD1	TRBV6-6	TRBJ1-2	CASSKGQGAFGYTF	TGTGCCAGCAGTAAGGGACAGGGGGCGTTTGGCTACACCTTC
NA	TRBD2	TRBV6-5	TRBJ2-1	CASSYPGLANEQFF	TGTGCCAGCAGTTACCCGGGACTAGCCAATGAGCAGTTCTTC
NA	TRBD2	TRBV4-2	TRBJ2-1	CASSQGLAGGPAYNEQFF	TGTGCCAGCAGCCAAGGACTAGCGGGAGGGCCGGCCTACAATGAGCAGTTCTTC
NA	NA	TRBV5-1	TRBJ2-3	CASSLTGDTQYF	TGCGCCAGCAGCTTGACTGGGGATACGCAGTATTTT
NA	TRBD1	TRBV6-6	TRBJ1-2	CASTRQGFGYTF	TGTGCCAGCACCCGACAGGGATTTGGCTACACCTTC
NA	TRBD1	TRBV7-2	TRBJ2-5	CASSDDRGWGETQYF	TGTGCCAGCAGTGATGACAGGGGATGGGGAGAGACCCAGTACTTC
NA	NA	TRBV27	TRBJ2-1	CASSFRGGGHYNEQFF	TGTGCCAGCAGTTTCCGTGGCGGGGGACACTACAATGAGCAGTTCTTC
NA	NA	TRBV5-1	TRBJ2-2	CASSFPKTANTGELFF	TGCGCCAGCAGCTTCCCCAAGACCGCGAACACCGGGGAGCTGTTTTTT
NA	NA	TRBV5-1	TRBJ2-3	CASSLAGANTDTQYF	TGCGCCAGCAGCTTGGCGGGAGCTAACACAGATACGCAGTATTTT
NA	TRBD1	TRBV6-1	TRBJ1-1	CASREGAGTEAFF	TGTGCCAGCAGGGAGGGGGCGGGCACTGAAGCTTTCTTT
NA	TRBD1	TRBV28	TRBJ2-1	CASRDAGTGYNEQFF	TGTGCCAGCAGGGATGCCGGGACAGGGTACAATGAGCAGTTCTTC
once	TRBD2	TRBV4-1	TRBJ2-1	CASSQEGGRGFYNEQFF	TGCGCCAGCAGCCAAGAAGGTGGGCGGGGGTTTTACAATGAGCAGTTCTTC
NA	TRBD1	TRBV10-2	TRBJ2-3	CASSPPDRSTDTQYF	TGCGCCAGCAGCCCTCCGGACAGGAGCACAGATACGCAGTATTTT
NA	NA	TRBV7-2	TRBJ2-3	CASSLGVALPDTQYF	TGTGCCAGCAGCTTAGGGGTAGCGTTGCCAGATACGCAGTATTTT
NA	TRBD2	TRBV4-1	TRBJ2-1	CASSRLAGAYNEQFF	TGCGCCAGCAGCCGACTAGCGGGAGCATACAATGAGCAGTTCTTC
NA	NA	TRBV5-6	TRBJ2-2	CASSLGDRVTGELFF	TGTGCCAGCAGCTTGGGGGACCGAGTCACCGGGGAGCTGTTTTTT
NA	NA	TRBV7-8	TRBJ2-3	CASRDTGNRDTQYF	TGTGCCAGCCGGGACACAGGGAATAGGGATACGCAGTATTTT
NA	TRBD2	TRBV5-1	TRBJ2-7	CASSAGGPYEQYF	TGCGCCAGCAGCGCGGGGGGGCCCTACGAGCAGTACTTC
NA	NA	TRBV10-2	TRBJ1-2	CASSEWTDGYTF	TGCGCCAGCAGTGAGTGGACGGATGGCTACACCTTC